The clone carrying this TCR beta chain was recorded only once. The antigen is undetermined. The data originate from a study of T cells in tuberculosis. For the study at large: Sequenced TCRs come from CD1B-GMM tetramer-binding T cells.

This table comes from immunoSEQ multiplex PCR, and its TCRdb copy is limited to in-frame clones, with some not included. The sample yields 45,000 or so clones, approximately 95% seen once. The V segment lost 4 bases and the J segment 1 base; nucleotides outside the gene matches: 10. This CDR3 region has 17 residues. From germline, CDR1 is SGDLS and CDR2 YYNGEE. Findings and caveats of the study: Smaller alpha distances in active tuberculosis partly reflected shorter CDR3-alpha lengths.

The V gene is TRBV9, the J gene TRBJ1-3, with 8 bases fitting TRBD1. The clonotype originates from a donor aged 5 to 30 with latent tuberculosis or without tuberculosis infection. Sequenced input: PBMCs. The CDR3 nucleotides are TGTGCCAGCAGCAACCGCGGGACAGGCCCTTCTGGAAACACCATATATTTT. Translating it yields CASSNRGTGPSGNTIYF.